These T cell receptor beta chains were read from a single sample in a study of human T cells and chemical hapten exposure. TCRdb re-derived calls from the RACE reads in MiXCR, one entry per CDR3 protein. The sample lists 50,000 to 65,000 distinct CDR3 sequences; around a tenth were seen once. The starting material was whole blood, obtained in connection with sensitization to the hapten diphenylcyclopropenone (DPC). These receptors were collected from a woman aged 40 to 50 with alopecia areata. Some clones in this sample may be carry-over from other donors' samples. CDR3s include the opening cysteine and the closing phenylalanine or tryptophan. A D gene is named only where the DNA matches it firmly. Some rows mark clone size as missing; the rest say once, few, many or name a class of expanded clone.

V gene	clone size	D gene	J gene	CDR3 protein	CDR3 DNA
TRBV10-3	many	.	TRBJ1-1	CAISEQGLFTEAFF	TGTGCCATCAGTGAACAGGGACTCTTCACTGAAGCTTTCTTT
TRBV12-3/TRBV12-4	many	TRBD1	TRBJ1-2	CASSPTGANYGYTF	TGTGCCAGCAGTCCCACAGGGGCCAACTATGGCTACACCTTC
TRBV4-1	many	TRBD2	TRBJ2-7	CASSQTSGAYEQYF	TGCGCCAGCAGTCAGACTAGCGGGGCCTACGAGCAGTACTTC
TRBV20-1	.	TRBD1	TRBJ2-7	CSALDRDRAYEQYF	TGCAGTGCTCTCGACCGGGACAGGGCCTACGAGCAGTACTTC
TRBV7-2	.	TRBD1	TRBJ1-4	CASSLDRGLNEKLFF	TGTGCCAGCAGCTTGGACAGGGGATTAAATGAAAAACTGTTTTTT
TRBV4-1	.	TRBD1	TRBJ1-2	CASSQARQGHYGYTF	TGCGCCAGCAGCCAAGCGAGACAGGGGCACTATGGCTACACCTTC
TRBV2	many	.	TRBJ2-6	CASKSSGANVLTF	TGTGCCAGCAAATCCTCTGGGGCCAACGTCCTGACTTTC
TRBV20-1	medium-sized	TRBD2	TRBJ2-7	CSARDSLAGGLYEQYF	TGCAGTGCTAGAGATAGCCTAGCGGGGGGTCTATACGAGCAGTACTTC
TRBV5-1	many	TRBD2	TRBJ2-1	CASSQGTSANEQFF	TGCGCCAGCAGCCAGGGGACTAGTGCCAATGAGCAGTTCTTC
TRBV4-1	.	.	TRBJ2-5	CASSQDLETQYF	TGCGCCAGCAGCCAAGACCTGGAGACCCAGTACTTC
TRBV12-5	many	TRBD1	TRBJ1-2	CASGLAMKDTGGDHYGYTF	TGTGCTAGTGGTTTGGCAATGAAGGACACAGGGGGCGATCACTATGGCTACACCTTC
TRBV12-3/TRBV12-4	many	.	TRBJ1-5	CASSFAGAGGNQPQHF	TGTGCCAGCAGTTTTGCCGGGGCCGGGGGCAATCAGCCCCAGCATTTT
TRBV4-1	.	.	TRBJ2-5	CASSRETEETQYF	TGCGCCAGCAGCCGGGAGACAGAAGAGACCCAGTACTTC
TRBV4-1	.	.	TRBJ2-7	CASSQTEREQYF	TGCGCCAGCAGCCAAACCGAACGGGAGCAGTACTTC
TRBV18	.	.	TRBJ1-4	CASSPGLNEKLFF	TGTGCCAGCTCACCGGGGTTAAATGAAAAACTGTTTTTT
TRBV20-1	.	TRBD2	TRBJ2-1	CSARDGLGGALSSYNEQFF	TGCAGTGCTAGAGATGGACTAGGTGGGGCACTAAGCTCCTACAATGAGCAGTTCTTC
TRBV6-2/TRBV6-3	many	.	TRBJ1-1	CASAPRENTEAFF	TGTGCCAGCGCGCCAAGGGAGAACACTGAAGCTTTCTTT
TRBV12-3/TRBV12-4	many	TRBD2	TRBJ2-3	CASSPTWASGSTDTQYF	TGTGCCAGCAGCCCGACCTGGGCTAGCGGAAGCACAGATACGCAGTATTTT
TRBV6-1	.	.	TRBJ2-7	CASTKDGGSSYEQYF	TGTGCCAGCACAAAAGATGGGGGTTCGTCCTACGAGCAGTACTTC
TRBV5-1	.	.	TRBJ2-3	CASSPTTSTDTQYF	TGCGCCAGCAGCCCGACTACTAGCACAGATACGCAGTATTTT
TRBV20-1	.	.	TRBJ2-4	CSARDRGLAKNIQYF	TGCAGTGCTAGAGATCGCGGGCTAGCCAAAAACATTCAGTACTTC
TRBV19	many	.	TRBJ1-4	CASSIGEKLFF	TGTGCCAGTAGTATCGGAGAAAAACTGTTTTTT
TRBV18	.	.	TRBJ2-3	CASSPPVQGGDTQYF	TGTGCCAGCTCACCACCGGTACAGGGAGGAGATACGCAGTATTTT
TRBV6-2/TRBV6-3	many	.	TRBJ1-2	CASSSSGGYGYTF	TGTGCCAGCAGTTCGTCCGGGGGCTATGGCTACACCTTC
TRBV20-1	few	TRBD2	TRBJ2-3	CSAKLAGVSTDTQYF	TGCAGTGCCAAACTAGCGGGGGTTAGCACAGATACGCAGTATTTT
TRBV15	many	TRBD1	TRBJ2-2	CATSTDREHGELFF	TGTGCCACCAGTACCGACAGGGAACACGGGGAGCTGTTTTTT
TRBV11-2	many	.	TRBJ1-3	CASSWGSGNTIYF	TGTGCCAGCAGTTGGGGATCCGGAAACACCATATATTTT
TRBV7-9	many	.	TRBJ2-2	CASSSTSSTGELFF	TGTGCCAGCAGCTCAACTAGTAGTACCGGGGAGCTGTTTTTT
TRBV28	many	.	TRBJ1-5	CATTGPNLDQPQHF	TGTGCCACCACGGGCCCTAACCTCGATCAGCCCCAGCATTTT
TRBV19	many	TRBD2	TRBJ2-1	CASRTSGGPYEQFF	TGTGCCAGCAGAACTAGCGGGGGGCCCTATGAGCAGTTCTTC
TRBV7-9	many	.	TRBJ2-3	CASSLGAGEVDTQYF	TGTGCCAGCAGCTTAGGCGCAGGGGAGGTAGATACGCAGTATTTT
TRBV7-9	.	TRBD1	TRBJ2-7	CASSTYRGHYEQYF	TGTGCCAGCAGCACTTACAGGGGGCACTACGAGCAGTACTTC
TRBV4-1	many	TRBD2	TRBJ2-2	CASSPLSGGPAGELFF	TGCGCCAGCAGCCCCCTCTCGGGGGGGCCGGCCGGGGAGCTGTTTTTT
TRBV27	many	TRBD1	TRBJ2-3	CASSSIPGQRADTQYF	TGTGCCAGCAGTTCTATACCGGGACAGAGAGCAGATACGCAGTATTTT
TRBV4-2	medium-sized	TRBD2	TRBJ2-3	CASSQDPVAGGPTDTQYF	TGTGCCAGCAGCCAAGATCCGGTAGCGGGGGGACCCACAGATACGCAGTATTTT
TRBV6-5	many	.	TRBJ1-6	CASSYTQGMDSPLHF	TGTGCCAGCAGTTACACACAGGGTATGGATTCACCCCTCCACTTT
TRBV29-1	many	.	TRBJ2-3	CSGIRPERDTQYF	TGCAGCGGAATTCGGCCCGAAAGGGATACGCAGTATTTT
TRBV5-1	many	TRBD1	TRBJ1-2	CASSSTGGNYGYTF	TGCGCCAGCAGCTCGACAGGGGGTAACTATGGCTACACCTTC
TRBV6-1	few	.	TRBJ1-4	CASSWRQINEKLFF	TGTGCCAGCAGTTGGCGGCAGATTAATGAAAAACTGTTTTTT
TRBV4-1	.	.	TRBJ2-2	CASSHRGPGELFF	TGCGCCAGCAGCCATAGGGGTCCCGGGGAGCTGTTTTTT
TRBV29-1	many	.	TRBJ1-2	CSVDADGIMNYGYTF	TGCAGCGTTGACGCTGATGGCATAATGAACTATGGCTACACCTTC
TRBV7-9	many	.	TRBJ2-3	CASSPWTTTSTDTQYF	TGTGCCAGCAGCCCCTGGACCACAACTAGCACAGATACGCAGTATTTT
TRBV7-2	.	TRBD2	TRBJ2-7	CASSFGAGAYEQYF	TGTGCCAGCAGCTTCGGAGCGGGGGCCTACGAGCAGTACTTC
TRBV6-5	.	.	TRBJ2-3	CASSLSWSLAQYF	TGTGCCAGCAGTCTTTCGTGGTCCTTAGCGCAGTATTTT
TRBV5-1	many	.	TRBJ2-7	CASRGRNYEQYF	TGCGCCAGCAGAGGACGGAACTACGAGCAGTACTTC
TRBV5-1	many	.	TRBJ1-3	CASSLTPAGRNTIYF	TGCGCCAGCAGCTTGACTCCGGCGGGGAGAAACACCATATATTTT
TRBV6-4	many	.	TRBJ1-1	CASSDSSGGGTEAFF	TGTGCCAGCAGTGACTCTTCGGGAGGGGGCACTGAAGCTTTCTTT
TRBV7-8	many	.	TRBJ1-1	CASSLRTGNAEAFF	TGTGCCAGCAGCTTGAGAACAGGGAACGCTGAAGCTTTCTTT
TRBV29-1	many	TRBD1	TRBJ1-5	CSVAQGAEQPQHF	TGCAGCGTTGCACAGGGGGCCGAGCAGCCCCAGCATTTT
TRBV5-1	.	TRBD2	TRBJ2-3	CASSLVVTSGGLSTDTQYF	TGCGCCAGCAGCTTGGTCGTGACTAGCGGGGGACTTAGCACAGATACGCAGTATTTT
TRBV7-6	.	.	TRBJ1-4	CASSQGTAELFF	TGTGCCAGCAGTCAAGGAACAGCGGAACTGTTTTTT
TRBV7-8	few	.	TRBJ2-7	CASSPGQIYEQYF	TGTGCCAGCAGCCCCGGACAGATCTACGAGCAGTACTTC
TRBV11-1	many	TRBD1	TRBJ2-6	CASSLGQGSASGANVLTF	TGTGCCAGCAGCTTAGGACAGGGGTCCGCCTCTGGGGCCAACGTCCTGACTTTC
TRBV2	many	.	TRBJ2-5	CASNAPSGGQETQYF	TGTGCCAGCAACGCCCCGAGCGGAGGTCAGGAGACCCAGTACTTC